The 13 T cell receptor beta chains listed next were all sequenced from one sample in a study of shared clonotypes between healthy human individuals. Clones were read by immunoSEQ multiplex PCR, and TCRdb kept only the in-frame ones, dropping some. The sample includes about 2.4 million clones, 80% to 95% of them seen just once. Sequenced: naive CD4+ T cells from PBMCs. The subset is: CD45RA+ positively selected. The receptors were sampled from a man aged 18 to 30 in good health. Some clones in this sample may be carry-over from other donors' samples.

V and J are TRBV18 and TRBJ2-1; 7 nucleotides line up with TRBD2. J lost 7 bases, V lost 5 bases, and 14 bases had no gene match. The CDR3 is 16 residues long. CDR1 KGHSH and CDR2 LQKENI come from the germline V gene. In nucleotides, the CDR3 is TGTGCCAGCTCATCGGGACGGAGCGGGACGGGGAATGAGCAGTTCTTC. This translates into CASSSGRSGTGNEQFF.

This rearrangement joins TRBV19 to TRBJ2-4; 8 nucleotides align to TRBD2. Looked up from germline, CDR1 is LNHDA and CDR2 is SQIVND (reference sequence). The junction had 11 bases not matched to a gene; V was cut back by 0 bases and J by 13 bases. The CDR3 has 15 residues. CDR3 DNA: TGTGCCAGTAGTATAGATTTAGGTCGGGGGGGGCCCCAGTACTTC. It specifies CASSIDLGRGGPQYF.

The chain recombines TRBV10-3 with TRBJ2-2; 8 nucleotides line up with TRBD1. Losses at the gene ends were 2 bases for V and 4 bases for J; bases not matched to a gene: 12. CDR3 length equals 18 residues. Germline loops: CDR1 ENHRY, CDR2 SYGVKD. The CDR3 region is CAISERGPGQGPTGELFF. For the CDR3, the DNA is TGTGCCATCAGTGAGAGGGGCCCAGGACAGGGACCCACCGGGGAGCTGTTTTTT.

The chain links TRBV29-1 to TRBJ1-3; no clear D. The V end lost 1 base, the J end lost 0 bases, and 13 bases lay between the germline ends. Germline CDR1 and CDR2: SQVTM and ANQGSEA. There are 16 residues in the CDR3. This CDR3 is CSVEGLLGSSGNTIYF. The DNA of the CDR3 is TGCAGCGTTGAAGGGTTGCTAGGGAGCTCTGGAAACACCATATATTTT.

V gene TRBV5-1 combines with J gene TRBJ2-2, with a weak D call TRBD2 (5 bases). Trimming removed 1 base at V and 3 bases at J, with 13 bases between. This CDR3 comprises 16 residues. The germline V gene encodes CDR1 SGHRS and CDR2 YFSETQ. The CDR3 sequence: CASSLRYGEDTGELFF. The CDR3, as DNA: TGCGCCAGCAGCTTGAGGTACGGGGAAGACACCGGGGAGCTGTTTTTT.

This clone was found once. In DNA form, the CDR3 reads TGTGCCAGCAGTGAACCGGGGTTCTCTGGAAACACCATATATTTT. This gives the protein CASSEPGFSGNTIYF. The rearrangement links TRBV25-1 to TRBJ1-3; D uncertain. This CDR3 is 15 amino acids long. Trimming shortened V by 2 bases and J by 0 bases, and 8 bases separated the two germline ends. CDR1 and CDR2 (germline): MGHDK, SYGVNS. Based on the CDR3 plus reference TRBV25-1 and TRBJ1-3, the full variable domain is EADIYQTPRYLVIGTGKKITLECSQTMGHDKMYWYQQDPGMELHLIHYSYGVNSTEKGDLSSESTVSRIRTEHFPLTLESARPSHTSQYLCASSEPGFSGNTIYFGEGSWLTVV.

This sequence joins TRBV10-3 and TRBJ1-5; no clear D. The CDR3 totals 15 residues. Looked up from germline, CDR1 is ENHRY and CDR2 is SYGVKD. Trimming cost V 3 bases and J 0 bases, with 9 bases left between them. The DNA of the CDR3 is TGTGCCATCAGTGATACCAGCCTTAGCAATCAGCCCCAGCATTTT. This translates into CAISDTSLSNQPQHF.

V is TRBV7-8 and J is TRBJ1-5, with D possibly matching TRBD1 (6 bases). Trimming shortened V by 6 bases and J by 7 bases, and 25 bases separated the two germline ends. The CDR3 sequence is 17 residues long. Germline CDR1 SGHVS, CDR2 FQNEAQ. The CDR3 spells CASSSGTPPMEGQPQHF. CDR3 in DNA: TGTGCCAGCAGTTCCGGGACACCTCCTATGGAGGGGCAGCCCCAGCATTTT.

V gene TRBV6-1 combines with J gene TRBJ1-2; the D is unclear. Germline V gene sequence: CDR1 MNHNS, CDR2 SASEGT. V dropped 5 bases and J dropped 5 bases, with 6 bases sitting between them. This CDR3 contains 11 residues. The CDR3 DNA reads as TGTGCCAGCAGTTGGACGTATGGCTACACCTTC. It translates to CASSWTYGYTF.

The chain employs TRBV7-9 and TRBJ2-3; unclear D gene. CDR3 length: 18 amino acids. Trimming took 1 base from V and 2 from J, leaving 19 bases between them. In germline, CDR1 is SEHNR, CDR2 FQNEAQ (reference sequence). The CDR3 coding sequence is TGTGCCAGCAGCTTAGACGGCTTCGCGGTTTGGTTCACAGATACGCAGTATTTT. It is translated as CASSLDGFAVWFTDTQYF. The full variable domain, its missing parts supplied by reference TRBV7-9 and TRBJ2-3, is DTGVSQNPRHKITKRGQNVTFRCDPISEHNRLYWYRQTLGQGPEFLTYFQNEAQLEKSRLLSDRFSAERPKGSFSTLEIQRTEQGDSAMYLCASSLDGFAVWFTDTQYFGPGTRLTVL.

This chain joins TRBV28 and TRBJ2-7; D is tentatively TRBD1 or TRBD2 (5 bases each). Trimming removed 3 bases at V and 4 bases at J, with 13 bases between. CDR3 length: 14 amino acids. Germline CDR1 is MDHEN and CDR2 is SYDVKM. The chain's CDR3 is CASSFTGGGYEQYF. CDR3 DNA: TGTGCCAGCAGTTTCACAGGAGGCGGGTACGAGCAGTACTTC.

The chain joins TRBV23-1 to TRBJ2-3, with D possibly matching TRBD1 (6 bases). TRBV23-1 is filed as an ORF, its function uncertain. The ends were cut back, 0 bases at V and 4 bases at J, with 20 bases in the middle. CDR3 size: 18 residues. The CDR3 coding sequence is TGCGCCAGCAGTCAATCTTTCTATGGGGGCATGAAGGCAGATACGCAGTATTTT. Residues: CASSQSFYGGMKADTQYF.

V usage is TRBV11-2 and J usage is TRBJ2-1; D gene unclear. The CDR3 is 13 residues long. Trimming left V 3 bases short and J 8 bases short, with 11 bases between. Germline values: CDR1 SGHAT, CDR2 FQNNGV. CDR3 coding DNA: TGTGCCAGCAGCTTTGGCGGCATGGATGAGCAGTTCTTC. It translates to CASSFGGMDEQFF.